The rows below give T cell receptor beta chains drawn from one sample of a study of cytomegalovirus exposure and HLA in healthy donors. Sequenced by immunoSEQ multiplex PCR; TCRdb stores in-frame clones only, minus some. The table records 160,000 or so clones, around 80% of them present only once. The sequencing sample was made of PBMCs. These receptors all come from a woman between 40 and 50 years old in good health and CMV-seropositive. CDR3s include the opening cysteine and the closing phenylalanine or tryptophan. D genes are given only for firm matches. Clone size is shown for a subset of rows, as once, few, many or a class of expanded clone.

>TRBV9|once|TRBJ1-1|-
TGTGCCAGCAGCGTCACGGGGGGATGGACTGAAGCTTTCTTT
CASSVTGGWTEAFF
>TRBV30|-|TRBJ1-2|TRBD1
TGTGCCTGGAGCGAAGACAGGGGCTATGGCTACACCTTC
CAWSEDRGYGYTF
>TRBV7-2|-|TRBJ2-5|TRBD2
TGTGCCAGCAGCTTAAGACTAGCGGGGGGGCGGGAGACCCAGTACTTC
CASSLRLAGGRETQYF
>TRBV19|-|TRBJ2-7|TRBD2
TGTGCCAGTAGTATAGGGGGGACTAGCGGATTCTACGAGCAGTACTTC
CASSIGGTSGFYEQYF
>TRBV7-9|-|TRBJ2-1|TRBD1
TGTTCCAGCAGCTTTAGGGACAGGGACCATGAGCAGTTCTTC
CSSSFRDRDHEQFF
>TRBV11-2|-|TRBJ2-2|TRBD2
TGTGCCAGCACCCAATCGGGGGGGGCTAACACCGGGGAGCTGTTTTTT
CASTQSGGANTGELFF
>TRBV2|-|TRBJ2-1|TRBD2
TGTGCCAGCAGTGTAGGTCGACTAGCGGGGGGCGAGCAGTTCTTC
CASSVGRLAGGEQFF
>TRBV5-1|few|TRBJ2-7|TRBD2
TGCGCCAGCAGCCCCCAGGGGCGGGGGGAATACGAGCAGTACTTC
CASSPQGRGEYEQYF
>TRBV5-1|-|TRBJ2-1|TRBD2
TGCGCCAGCACCCGGGGGGACTCCTACAATGAGCAGTTCTTC
CASTRGDSYNEQFF
>TRBV30|-|TRBJ2-3|TRBD2
TGTGCCTGGAGTGGAGCGGGGACGGGGGATACGCAGTATTTT
CAWSGAGTGDTQYF